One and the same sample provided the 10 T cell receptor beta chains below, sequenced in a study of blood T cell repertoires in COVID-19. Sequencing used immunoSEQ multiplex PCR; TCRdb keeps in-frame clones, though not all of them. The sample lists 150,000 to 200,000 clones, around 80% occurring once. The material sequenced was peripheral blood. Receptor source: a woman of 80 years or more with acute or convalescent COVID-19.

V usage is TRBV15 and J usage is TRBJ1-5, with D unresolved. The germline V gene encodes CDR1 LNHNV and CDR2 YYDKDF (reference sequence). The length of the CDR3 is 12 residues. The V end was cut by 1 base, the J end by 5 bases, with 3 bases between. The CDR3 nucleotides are TGTGCCACCAGCAGAGTCGATCAGCCCCAGCATTTT. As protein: CATSRVDQPQHF.

DNA of the CDR3: TGCAGTGCTAGTCTCGAAGGGACTAGCGGGAGGAGAGAGCAGTACTTC. Translated, it gives CSASLEGTSGRREQYF. This chain uses TRBV20-1 with TRBJ2-7; TRBD2 agrees at 15 bases. This CDR3 comprises 16 residues. From germline, CDR1 is DFQATT and CDR2 SNEGSKA (reference sequence). V lost 3 bases to trimming and J lost 7 bases; unmatched junction nucleotides: 10.

The CDR3 loop is CASQTDRDGYTF. In DNA form, the CDR3 reads TGTGCCAGTCAAACCGACAGGGATGGCTACACCTTC. The chain combines TRBV19 with TRBJ1-2; 7 bases are shared with TRBD1. The CDR3 consists of 12 residues. Germline trimming cut 8 bases from V and 6 bases from J; bases unmatched to any gene: 6. The germline gives CDR1 LNHDA, CDR2 SQIVND (reference sequence).

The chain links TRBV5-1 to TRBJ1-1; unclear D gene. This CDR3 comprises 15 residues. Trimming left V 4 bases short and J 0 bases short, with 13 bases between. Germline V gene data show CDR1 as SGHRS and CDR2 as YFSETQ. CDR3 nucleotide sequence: TGCGCCAGCAGCGTCCTGGGCATAGTGAACACTGAAGCTTTCTTT. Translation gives CASSVLGIVNTEAFF.

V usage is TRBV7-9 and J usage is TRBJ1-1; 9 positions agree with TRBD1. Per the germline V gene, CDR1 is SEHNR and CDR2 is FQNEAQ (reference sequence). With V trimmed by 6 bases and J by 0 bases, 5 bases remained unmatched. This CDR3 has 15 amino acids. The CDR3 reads CASRPGTGMNTEAFF. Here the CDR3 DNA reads TGTGCCAGCAGACCCGGGACAGGGATGAACACTGAAGCTTTCTTT. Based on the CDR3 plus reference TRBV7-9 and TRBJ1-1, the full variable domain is DTGVSQNPRHKITKRGQNVTFRCDPISEHNRLYWYRQTLGQGPEFLTYFQNEAQLEKSRLLSDRFSAERPKGSFSTLEIQRTEQGDSAMYLCASRPGTGMNTEAFFGQGTRLTVV.

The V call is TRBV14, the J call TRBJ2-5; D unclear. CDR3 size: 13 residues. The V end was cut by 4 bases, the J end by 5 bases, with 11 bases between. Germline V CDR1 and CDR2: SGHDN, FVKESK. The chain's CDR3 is CASSRGPSETQYF. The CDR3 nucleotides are TGTGCCAGCAGCCGTGGGCCCTCGGAGACCCAGTACTTC.

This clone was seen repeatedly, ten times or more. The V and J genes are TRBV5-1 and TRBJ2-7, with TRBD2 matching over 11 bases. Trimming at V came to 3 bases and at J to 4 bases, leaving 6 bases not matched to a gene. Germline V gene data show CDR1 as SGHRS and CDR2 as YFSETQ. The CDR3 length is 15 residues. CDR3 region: CASSWGTSGSYEQYF. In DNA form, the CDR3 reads TGCGCCAGCAGCTGGGGTACTAGCGGGAGTTACGAGCAGTACTTC.

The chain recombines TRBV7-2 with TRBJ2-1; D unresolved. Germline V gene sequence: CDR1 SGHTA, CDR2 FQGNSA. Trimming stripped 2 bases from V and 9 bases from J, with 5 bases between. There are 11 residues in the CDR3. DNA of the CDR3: TGTGCCAGCAGCTTATATGTTGAGCAGTTCTTC. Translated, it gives CASSLYVEQFF.

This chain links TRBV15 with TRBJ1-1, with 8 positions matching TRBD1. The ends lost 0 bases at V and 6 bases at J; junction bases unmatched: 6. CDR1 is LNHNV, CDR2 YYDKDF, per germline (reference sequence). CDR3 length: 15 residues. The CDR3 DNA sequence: TGTGCCACCAGCAGAGATATCCAGGGGGCTGCTGAAGCTTTCTTT. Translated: CATSRDIQGAAEAFF.

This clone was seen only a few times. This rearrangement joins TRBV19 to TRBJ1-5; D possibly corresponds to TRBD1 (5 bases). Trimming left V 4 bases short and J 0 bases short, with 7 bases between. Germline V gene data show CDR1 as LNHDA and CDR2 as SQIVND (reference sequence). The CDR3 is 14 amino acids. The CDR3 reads CASSRGDSNQPQHF. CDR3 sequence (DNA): TGTGCCAGTAGTAGGGGGGATAGCAATCAGCCCCAGCATTTT.